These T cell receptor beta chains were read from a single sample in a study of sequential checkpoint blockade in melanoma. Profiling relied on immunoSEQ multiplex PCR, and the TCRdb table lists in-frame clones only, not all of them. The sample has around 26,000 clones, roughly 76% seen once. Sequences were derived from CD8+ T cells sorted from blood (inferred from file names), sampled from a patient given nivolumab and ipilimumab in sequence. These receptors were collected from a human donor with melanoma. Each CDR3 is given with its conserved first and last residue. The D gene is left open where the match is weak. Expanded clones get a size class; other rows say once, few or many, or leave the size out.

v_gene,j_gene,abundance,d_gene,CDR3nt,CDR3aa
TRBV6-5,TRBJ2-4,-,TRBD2,TGTGCCAGCATAGTCGGGGGGGAGGCCAAAAACATTCAGTACTTC,CASIVGGEAKNIQYF
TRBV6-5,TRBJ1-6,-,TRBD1,TGTGCCAGCAGTTGTCCATCCGGGACAGGTAGGTCACCCCTCCACTTT,CASSCPSGTGRSPLHF
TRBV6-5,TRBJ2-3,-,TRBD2,TGTGCCAGCAGTTACGGCGGGGGATTAGATACGCAGTATTTT,CASSYGGGLDTQYF
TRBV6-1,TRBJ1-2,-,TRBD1,TGTGCCAGCAGTGGAGGGACAGCTTCCGTCTATGGCTACACCTTC,CASSGGTASVYGYTF
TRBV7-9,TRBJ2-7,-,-,TGTGCCAGCAGGGACACACTTACCTACGAGCAGTACTTC,CASRDTLTYEQYF
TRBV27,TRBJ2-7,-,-,TGTGCCAGCAGCCTCACCGAGGGAGCCTACGAGCAGTACTTC,CASSLTEGAYEQYF
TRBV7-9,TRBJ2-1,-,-,TGTGCCAGCAGCACAACAATCAGGGGAAACTCCTACAATGAGCAGTTCTTC,CASSTTIRGNSYNEQFF
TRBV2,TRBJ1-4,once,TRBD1,TGTGCCAGCAGGGGAAGCAGTGAAGGGACAGAAAATGAAAAACTGTTTTTT,CASRGSSEGTENEKLFF
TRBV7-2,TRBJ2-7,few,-,TGTGCCAGCAGCTTTGGGAGTTACGAGCAGTACTTC,CASSFGSYEQYF
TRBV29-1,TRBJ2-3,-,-,TGCAGCGTGGGCTCGGGACACCTCACAGATACGCAGTATTTT,CSVGSGHLTDTQYF
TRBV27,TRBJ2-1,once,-,TGTGCCAGCAGTCCCTACCCGGACTCGTCCTACAATGAGCAGTTCTTC,CASSPYPDSSYNEQFF
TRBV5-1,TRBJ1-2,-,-,TGCGCCAGCAGCTTGGAAGGAGGGTCTGACTATGGCTACACCTTC,CASSLEGGSDYGYTF
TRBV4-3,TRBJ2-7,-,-,TGCGCCAGCAGCCCGAGGCACACCTCCTACGAGCAGTACTTC,CASSPRHTSYEQYF
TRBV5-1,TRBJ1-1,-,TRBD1,TGCGCCAGCAGGGGGGACAGTCCTGAAGCTTTCTTT,CASRGDSPEAFF
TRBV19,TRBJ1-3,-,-,TGTGCCAGTAGTATGTGGGGCCTCCCGAGTGGAAACACCATATATTTT,CASSMWGLPSGNTIYF
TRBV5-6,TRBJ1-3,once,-,TGTGCCAGCAGCTTAGTCGGCTCTGGAAACACCATATATTTT,CASSLVGSGNTIYF
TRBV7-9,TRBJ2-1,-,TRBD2,TGTGCCAGCAGCTCCTACCAGCTGCCTAGCGGGGGCCTCTACAATGAGCAGTTCTTC,CASSSYQLPSGGLYNEQFF
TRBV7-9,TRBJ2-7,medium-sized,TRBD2,TGTGCCAGCAGCGGAGGGACTAGCGGGACCATCTCCTACGAGCAGTACTTC,CASSGGTSGTISYEQYF